This TCR beta chain was recovered during a study of blood T cell repertoires in COVID-19. Only in-frame clones appear in the TCRdb table, and some are missing; sequencing was by immunoSEQ multiplex PCR. Of about 50,000 clones listed, 86% were seen once; the top ten hold over 2%. V lost 4 bases and J 3 bases, leaving 23 bases between the germline ends. CDR1 SGHRS and CDR2 YFSETQ come from the germline V gene. This CDR3 comprises 17 residues. Sequencing used peripheral blood. J is TRBJ2-7 and V is TRBV5-1; TRBD2 might be the D (7 bases). The receptor was isolated from a woman aged 55-75 years with acute or convalescent COVID-19. The CDR3 is CASSPSGTGAGVYEQYF. The CDR3 coding sequence is TGCGCCAGCAGCCCCAGCGGGACGGGCGCAGGGGTCTACGAGCAGTACTTC.